A single TCR beta chain is shown here with its context. The source of the sample is a study of T cell changes during pregnancy in multiple sclerosis. Libraries were prepared by immunoSEQ multiplex PCR; TCRdb keeps only in-frame clonotypes and omits some of them. Found here are approximately 85,000 clones, approximately 90% of them singletons; the top ten hold around 2.3%. The receptor's source is a female donor with multiple sclerosis, enrolled in a pregnancy study. This specimen was peripheral blood, taken in the first trimester of pregnancy.

In DNA, the CDR3 is TGTGCCAGCATGCCGACCTATAGCGGGGGTGGAGAGACCCAGTACTTC. Amino acid sequence: CASMPTYSGGGETQYF. The V gene is TRBV7-9, the J gene TRBJ2-5; 9 bases fit TRBD2. Germline lookup yields CDR1 SEHNR and CDR2 FQNEAQ (reference sequence). Trimming cost V 7 bases and J 4 bases; bases outside gene matches: 13. The CDR3 runs 16 residues.